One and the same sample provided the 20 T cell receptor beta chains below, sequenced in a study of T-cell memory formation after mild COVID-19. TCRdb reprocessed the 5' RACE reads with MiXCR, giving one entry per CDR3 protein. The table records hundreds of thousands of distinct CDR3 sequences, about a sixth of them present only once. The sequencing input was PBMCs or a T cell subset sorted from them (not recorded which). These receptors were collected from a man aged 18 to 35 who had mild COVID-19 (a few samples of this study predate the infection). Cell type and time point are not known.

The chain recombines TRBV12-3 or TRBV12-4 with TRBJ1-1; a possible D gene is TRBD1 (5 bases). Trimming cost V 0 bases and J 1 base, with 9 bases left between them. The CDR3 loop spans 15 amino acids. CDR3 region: CASSLAPGWNTEAFF. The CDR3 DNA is TGTGCCAGCAGTTTAGCGCCAGGGTGGAACACTGAAGCTTTCTTT.

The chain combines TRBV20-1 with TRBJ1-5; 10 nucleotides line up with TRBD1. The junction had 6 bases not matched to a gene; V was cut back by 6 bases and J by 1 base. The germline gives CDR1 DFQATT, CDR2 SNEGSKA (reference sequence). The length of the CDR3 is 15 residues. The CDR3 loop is CSAGTGEGSNQPQHF. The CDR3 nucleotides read TGCAGTGCCGGGACAGGGGAGGGAAGCAATCAGCCCCAGCATTTT.

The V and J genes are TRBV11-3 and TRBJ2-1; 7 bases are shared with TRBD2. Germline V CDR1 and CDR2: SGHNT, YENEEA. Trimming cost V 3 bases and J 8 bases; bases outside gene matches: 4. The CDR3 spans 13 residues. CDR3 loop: CASSFGGVDEQFF. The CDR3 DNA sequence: TGTGCCAGCAGCTTTGGGGGGGTGGATGAGCAGTTCTTC.

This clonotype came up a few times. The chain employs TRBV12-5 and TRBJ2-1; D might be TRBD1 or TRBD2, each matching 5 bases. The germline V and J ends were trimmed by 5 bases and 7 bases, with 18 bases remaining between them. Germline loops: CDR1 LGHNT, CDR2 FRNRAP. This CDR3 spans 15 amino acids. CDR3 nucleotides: TGTGCTAGTGGTCCGACGGGGCGTATAGTAAATGAGCAGTTCTTC. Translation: CASGPTGRIVNEQFF.

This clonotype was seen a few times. In DNA form, the CDR3 reads TGCGCCAGCAGCTTTGCTAGCGGGGGTCCCCGCACAGATACGCAGTATTTT. Its protein is CASSFASGGPRTDTQYF. V usage is TRBV5-1 and J usage is TRBJ2-3; 10 bases align to TRBD2. The CDR3 runs 17 residues. In germline, CDR1 is SGHRS, CDR2 YFSETQ. V was clipped by 2 bases and J by 1 base; unmatched bases: 7.

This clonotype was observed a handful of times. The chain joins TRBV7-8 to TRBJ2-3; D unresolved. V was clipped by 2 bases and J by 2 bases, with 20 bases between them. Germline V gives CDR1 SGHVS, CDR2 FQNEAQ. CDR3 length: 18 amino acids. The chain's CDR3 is CASSLPVVGPRSTDTQYF. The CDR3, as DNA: TGTGCCAGCAGCTTACCGGTAGTGGGCCCGCGATCCACAGATACGCAGTATTTT.

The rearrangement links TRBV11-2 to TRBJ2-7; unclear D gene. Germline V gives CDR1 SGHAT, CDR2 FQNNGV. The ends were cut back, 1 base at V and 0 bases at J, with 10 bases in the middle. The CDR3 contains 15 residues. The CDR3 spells CASSLATVLSYEQYF. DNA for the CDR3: TGTGCCAGCAGCTTAGCCACTGTCCTCTCCTACGAGCAGTACTTC.

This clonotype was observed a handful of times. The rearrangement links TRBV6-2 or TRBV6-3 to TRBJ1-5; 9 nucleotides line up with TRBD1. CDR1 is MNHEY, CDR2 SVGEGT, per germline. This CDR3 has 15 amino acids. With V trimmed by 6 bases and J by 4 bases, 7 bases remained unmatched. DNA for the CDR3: TGTGCCAGCAGAACTATAGACAGGGGGAATCAGCCCCAGCATTTT. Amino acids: CASRTIDRGNQPQHF.

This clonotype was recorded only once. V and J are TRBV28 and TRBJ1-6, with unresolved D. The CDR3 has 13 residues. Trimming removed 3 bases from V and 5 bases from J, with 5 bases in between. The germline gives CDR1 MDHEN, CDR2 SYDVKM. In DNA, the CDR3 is TGTGCCAGCAGTTTGCAGGATAATTCACCCCTCCACTTT. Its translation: CASSLQDNSPLHF.

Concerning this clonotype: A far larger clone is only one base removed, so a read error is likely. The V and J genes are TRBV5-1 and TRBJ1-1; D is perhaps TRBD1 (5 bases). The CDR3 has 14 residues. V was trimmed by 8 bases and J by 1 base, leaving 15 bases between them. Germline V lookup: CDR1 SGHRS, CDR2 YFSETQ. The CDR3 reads CARSPGTGNTEAFF. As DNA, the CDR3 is TGCGCCAGAAGCCCCGGGACGGGGAACACTGAAGCTTTCTTT.

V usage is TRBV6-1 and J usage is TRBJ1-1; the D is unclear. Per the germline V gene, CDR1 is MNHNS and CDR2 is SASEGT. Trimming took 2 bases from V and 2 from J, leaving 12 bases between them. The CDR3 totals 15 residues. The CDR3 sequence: CASSEFPAGNTEAFF. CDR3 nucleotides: TGTGCCAGCAGTGAATTCCCGGCTGGTAACACTGAAGCTTTCTTT.

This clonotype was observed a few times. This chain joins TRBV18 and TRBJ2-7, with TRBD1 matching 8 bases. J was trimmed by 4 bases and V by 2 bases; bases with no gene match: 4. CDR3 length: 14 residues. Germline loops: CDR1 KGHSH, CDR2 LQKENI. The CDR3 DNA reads TGTGCCAGCTCACCAGGCGACAGGGGTTACGAGCAGTACGTC. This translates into CASSPGDRGYEQYV.

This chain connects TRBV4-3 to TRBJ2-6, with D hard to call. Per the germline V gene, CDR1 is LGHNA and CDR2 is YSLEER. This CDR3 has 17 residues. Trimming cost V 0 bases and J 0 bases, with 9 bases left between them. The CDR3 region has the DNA TGCGCCAGCAGCCAAGAGGGAACGGCCTCTGGGGCCAACGTCCTGACTTTC. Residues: CASSQEGTASGANVLTF.

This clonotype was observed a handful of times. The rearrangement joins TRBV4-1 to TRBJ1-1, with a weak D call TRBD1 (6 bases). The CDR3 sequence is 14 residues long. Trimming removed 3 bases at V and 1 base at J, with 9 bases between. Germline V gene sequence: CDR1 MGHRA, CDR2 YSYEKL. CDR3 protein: CASSHGQWNTEAFF. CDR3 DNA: TGCGCCAGCAGCCATGGACAGTGGAACACTGAAGCTTTCTTT.

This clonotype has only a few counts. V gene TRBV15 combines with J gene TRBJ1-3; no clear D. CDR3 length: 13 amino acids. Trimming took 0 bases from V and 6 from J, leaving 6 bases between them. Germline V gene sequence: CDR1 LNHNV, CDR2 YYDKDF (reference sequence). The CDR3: CATSRDLENTIYF. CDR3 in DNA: TGTGCCACCAGCAGAGATCTTGAAAACACCATATATTTT.

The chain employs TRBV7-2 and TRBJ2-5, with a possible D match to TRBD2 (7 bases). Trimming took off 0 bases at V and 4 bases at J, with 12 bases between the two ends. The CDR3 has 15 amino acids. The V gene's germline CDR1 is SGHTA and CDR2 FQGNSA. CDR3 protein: CASSLALGGGETQYF. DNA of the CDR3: TGTGCCAGCAGCTTAGCTCTAGGGGGGGGAGAGACCCAGTACTTC.

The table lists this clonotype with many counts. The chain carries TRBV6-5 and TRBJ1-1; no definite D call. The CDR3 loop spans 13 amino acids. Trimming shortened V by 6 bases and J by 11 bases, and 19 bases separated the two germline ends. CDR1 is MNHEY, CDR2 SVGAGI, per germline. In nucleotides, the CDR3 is TGTGCCAGCAGGCCGCTGGCAGGTCTTTGGGCTTTCTTT. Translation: CASRPLAGLWAFF.

DNA of the CDR3: TGCAGCGCCGCACGGGGAGGCCCGGCCGGGGAGCTGTTTTTT. Its protein product is CSAARGGPAGELFF. The rearrangement links TRBV29-1 to TRBJ2-2, with D maybe TRBD2 (6 bases). Germline lookup yields CDR1 SQVTM and CDR2 ANQGSEA. The germline V and J ends were trimmed by 7 bases and 6 bases, with 18 bases remaining between them. The length of the CDR3 is 14 residues.

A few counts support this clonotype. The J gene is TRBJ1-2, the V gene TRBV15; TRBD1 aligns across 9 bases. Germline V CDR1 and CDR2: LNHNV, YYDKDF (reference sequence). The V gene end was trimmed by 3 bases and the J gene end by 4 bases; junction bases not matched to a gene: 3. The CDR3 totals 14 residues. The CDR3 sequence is CATSRVDRGYGYTF. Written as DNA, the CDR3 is TGTGCCACCAGCAGGGTGGACAGGGGCTATGGCTACACCTTC. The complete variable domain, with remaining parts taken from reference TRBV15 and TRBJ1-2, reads DAMVIQNPRYQVTQFGKPVTLSCSQTLNHNVMYWYQQKSSQAPKLLFHYYDKDFNNEADTPDNFQSRRPNTSFCFLDIRSPGLGDTAMYLCATSRVDRGYGYTFGSGTRLTVV.

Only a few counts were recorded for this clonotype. The CDR3 DNA follows: TGTGCCAGCAGTCCCGGGTCAGGGGGTTTGGATGAGCAGTTCTTC. Amino acids: CASSPGSGGLDEQFF. The V gene is TRBV12-3 or TRBV12-4, the J gene TRBJ2-1; 7 bases are a match to TRBD1. This CDR3 is built from 15 residues. J was trimmed by 8 bases and V by 5 bases; bases with no gene match: 12.